The rows below give T cell receptor beta chains drawn from one sample of a study of cytomegalovirus exposure and HLA in healthy donors. The assay was immunoSEQ multiplex PCR, and TCRdb's table has in-frame clones only and misses some. The sample has 85,000 to 95,000 clones, over 65% seen once; the top ten hold approximately 20%. Sequencing used PBMCs. The source of these receptors is a man between 25 and 39 years old in good health and CMV-seropositive. Each CDR3 is given with its conserved first and last residue. Each record gives: J gene, clone size, V gene, D gene, CDR3 protein, CDR3 DNA. D genes are given only for firm matches. Clone size, where shown, is once, few, many, or a class for clones that have expanded.

J: TRBJ2-7; size: NA; V: TRBV7-2; D: NA; CDR3: CASSLERTYEQYF; DNA: TGTGCCAGCAGCTTAGAGCGGACCTACGAGCAGTACTTC
J: TRBJ2-7; size: NA; V: TRBV4-2; D: NA; CDR3: CASSQELLRGSGEQYF; DNA: TGTGCCAGCAGCCAAGAGCTCCTTCGGGGTTCCGGCGAGCAGTACTTC
J: TRBJ1-3; size: NA; V: TRBV2; D: TRBD1; CDR3: CASSYRGDTIYF; DNA: TGTGCCAGCAGTTACAGGGGGGACACCATATATTTT
J: TRBJ2-5; size: NA; V: TRBV7-7; D: TRBD2; CDR3: CASSPAGSETQYF; DNA: TGTGCCAGCAGCCCAGCGGGGTCGGAGACCCAGTACTTC
J: TRBJ2-5; size: NA; V: TRBV14; D: TRBD2; CDR3: CASSPGEGETQYF; DNA: TGTGCCAGCAGCCCGGGGGAGGGTGAGACCCAGTACTTC
J: TRBJ2-7; size: NA; V: TRBV14; D: TRBD2; CDR3: CASKGLADYEQYF; DNA: TGTGCCAGCAAGGGACTAGCCGACTACGAGCAGTACTTC
J: TRBJ2-7; size: NA; V: TRBV11-2; D: TRBD2; CDR3: CASSFASGAYEQYF; DNA: TGTGCCAGCAGCTTCGCTAGCGGAGCCTACGAGCAGTACTTC
J: TRBJ1-2; size: NA; V: TRBV6-1; D: TRBD1; CDR3: CASSLTGDDYGYTF; DNA: TGTGCCAGCAGCTTGACAGGGGACGACTATGGCTACACCTTC
J: TRBJ1-4; size: NA; V: TRBV6-6; D: NA; CDR3: CASSSPRQNTNEKLFF; DNA: TGTGCCAGCAGTTCCCCCAGACAGAACACTAATGAAAAACTGTTTTTT
J: TRBJ2-1; size: NA; V: TRBV19; D: TRBD1; CDR3: CASTLKDRIYNEQFF; DNA: TGTGCCAGTACGCTTAAGGACAGGATCTACAATGAGCAGTTCTTC
J: TRBJ2-3; size: NA; V: TRBV4-1; D: NA; CDR3: CASSQDGTRTADTQYF; DNA: TGCGCCAGCAGCCAAGACGGGACTCGGACGGCGGATACGCAGTATTTT
J: TRBJ1-2; size: NA; V: TRBV9; D: TRBD1; CDR3: CASSPQGALYYGYTF; DNA: TGTGCCAGCAGCCCCCAGGGGGCCCTATACTATGGCTACACCTTC
J: TRBJ1-4; size: few; V: TRBV4-3; D: NA; CDR3: CASSPLPDRANEKLFF; DNA: TGCGCCAGCAGCCCCTTACCGGACAGAGCTAATGAAAAACTGTTTTTT
J: TRBJ2-1; size: NA; V: TRBV9; D: TRBD1; CDR3: CASSAGTGDYNEQFF; DNA: TGTGCCAGCAGCGCCGGGACAGGGGATTACAATGAGCAGTTCTTC
J: TRBJ2-6; size: few; V: TRBV9; D: NA; CDR3: CASSAIQGTGANVLTF; DNA: TGTGCCAGCAGCGCGATTCAGGGAACAGGGGCCAACGTCCTGACTTTC
J: TRBJ2-7; size: NA; V: TRBV4-1; D: TRBD2; CDR3: CASSQAPAGVYDEQYF; DNA: TGCGCCAGCAGCCAAGCCCCAGCGGGAGTCTACGACGAGCAGTACTTC
J: TRBJ2-3; size: NA; V: TRBV7-9; D: TRBD2; CDR3: CASSLAGGPTDTQYF; DNA: TGTGCCAGCAGTTTAGCGGGAGGGCCGACAGATACGCAGTATTTT
J: TRBJ1-1; size: few; V: TRBV28; D: TRBD1; CDR3: CASLPHPGRGRGTEAFF; DNA: TGTGCCAGCTTACCCCACCCGGGCAGGGGGCGAGGTACTGAAGCTTTCTTT
J: TRBJ1-5; size: few; V: TRBV4-1; D: TRBD1; CDR3: CASSQVYAGTGVQPQHF; DNA: TGCGCCAGCAGCCAAGTTTACGCCGGGACAGGGGTTCAGCCCCAGCATTTT
J: TRBJ1-3; size: few; V: TRBV27; D: NA; CDR3: CASSKGRASSGNTIYF; DNA: TGTGCCAGCAGTAAGGGGAGGGCCTCCTCTGGAAACACCATATATTTT
J: TRBJ2-4; size: NA; V: TRBV21-1; D: NA; CDR3: CASSPGTKNIQYF; DNA: TGTGCCAGCAGCCCGGGAACCAAAAACATTCAGTACTTC
J: TRBJ1-5; size: NA; V: TRBV6-5; D: TRBD1; CDR3: CASSTLDRGQPQHF; DNA: TGTGCCAGCAGCACACTCGACAGGGGCCAGCCCCAGCATTTT
J: TRBJ1-5; size: few; V: TRBV19; D: NA; CDR3: CASNGGKDQPQNF; DNA: TGTGCCAGTAATGGAGGTAAAGATCAGCCCCAGAATTTT
J: TRBJ2-5; size: NA; V: TRBV9; D: TRBD2; CDR3: CASSMSGGAGETQYF; DNA: TGTGCCAGCAGCATGAGCGGGGGGGCAGGAGAGACCCAGTACTTC
J: TRBJ1-3; size: NA; V: TRBV5-8; D: NA; CDR3: CASSSDSGNTIYF; DNA: TGTGCCAGCAGCTCAGATTCTGGAAACACCATATATTTT
J: TRBJ1-5; size: NA; V: TRBV9; D: TRBD1; CDR3: CASSVAGQDNQPQNF; DNA: TGTGCCAGCAGCGTAGCTGGACAGGACAATCAGCCCCAGAATTTT
J: TRBJ2-1; size: NA; V: TRBV7-9; D: NA; CDR3: CASSWGVNNEQFF; DNA: TGTGCCAGCAGTTGGGGGGTTAACAATGAGCAGTTCTTC
J: TRBJ1-1; size: NA; V: TRBV27; D: TRBD1; CDR3: CASSLHRGSTEAFF; DNA: TGTGCCAGCAGTTTACACAGGGGGAGCACTGAAGCTTTCTTT
J: TRBJ2-7; size: NA; V: TRBV5-4; D: NA; CDR3: CASSPDRSSYEQYF; DNA: TGTGCCAGCAGCCCGGACAGAAGCTCCTACGAGCAGTACTTC
J: TRBJ2-1; size: NA; V: TRBV15; D: TRBD1; CDR3: CATSRGQGSLNNEQFF; DNA: TGTGCCACCAGCAGAGGACAGGGTTCTTTAAACAATGAGCAGTTCTTC
J: TRBJ2-7; size: few; V: TRBV6-1; D: NA; CDR3: CASSVLYEQYF; DNA: TGTGCCAGCAGTGTCCTCTACGAGCAGTACTTC
J: TRBJ1-5; size: NA; V: TRBV4-2; D: TRBD1; CDR3: CASSQTPGTGRQPQHF; DNA: TGTGCCAGCAGCCAAACCCCCGGGACAGGGAGGCAGCCCCAGCATTTT
J: TRBJ2-7; size: NA; V: TRBV4-3; D: TRBD2; CDR3: CASSPYPSGNYEQYF; DNA: TGCGCCAGCAGCCCCTATCCTAGCGGCAACTACGAGCAGTACTTC
J: TRBJ1-2; size: NA; V: TRBV27; D: TRBD1; CDR3: CASSSGTDNYGYTF; DNA: TGTGCCAGCAGTTCCGGGACAGATAACTATGGCTACACCTTC
J: TRBJ1-2; size: NA; V: TRBV18; D: TRBD1; CDR3: CASSQETGPNGYTF; DNA: TGTGCCAGCTCACAAGAGACAGGGCCCAATGGCTACACCTTC
J: TRBJ2-5; size: NA; V: TRBV27; D: NA; CDR3: CASSLSAGWVGETQYF; DNA: TGTGCCAGCAGTTTATCGGCAGGGTGGGTGGGTGAGACCCAGTACTTC
J: TRBJ2-5; size: NA; V: TRBV29-1; D: NA; CDR3: CSVRWRETQYF; DNA: TGCAGCGTAAGATGGAGAGAGACCCAGTACTTC
J: TRBJ2-7; size: NA; V: TRBV7-2; D: NA; CDR3: CASSLRVHEQYF; DNA: TGTGCCAGCAGTCTTCGGGTCCACGAGCAGTACTTC
J: TRBJ2-1; size: NA; V: TRBV5-1; D: TRBD1; CDR3: CASSSGDRDSRNEQFF; DNA: TGCGCCAGCAGCAGCGGGGACAGGGACTCTCGGAATGAGCAGTTCTTC
J: TRBJ2-3; size: NA; V: TRBV9; D: TRBD2; CDR3: CASSPDAGGYTQYF; DNA: TGTGCCAGCAGCCCGGATGCGGGGGGGTATACGCAGTATTTT
J: TRBJ1-6; size: NA; V: TRBV6-1; D: TRBD1; CDR3: CASSGEQGSSYNSPLHF; DNA: TGTGCCAGCAGTGGGGAACAGGGGTCCTCCTATAATTCACCCCTCCACTTT
J: TRBJ1-3; size: few; V: TRBV5-1; D: NA; CDR3: CASSLDGLSGNTIYF; DNA: TGCGCCAGCAGCTTGGACGGACTCTCTGGAAACACCATATATTTT
J: TRBJ2-7; size: NA; V: TRBV29-1; D: TRBD2; CDR3: CSTSGTSGSVSYEQYF; DNA: TGCAGCACCTCCGGGACTAGCGGGAGCGTTTCCTACGAGCAGTACTTC
J: TRBJ2-2; size: NA; V: TRBV11-2; D: NA; CDR3: CASSFGIGRELFF; DNA: TGTGCCAGCAGCTTCGGGATCGGGAGGGAGCTGTTTTTT
J: TRBJ2-5; size: few; V: TRBV14; D: TRBD1; CDR3: CASSRATGGAETQYF; DNA: TGTGCCAGCAGCCGCGCGACAGGGGGCGCAGAGACCCAGTACTTC
J: TRBJ2-1; size: once; V: TRBV9; D: TRBD1; CDR3: CASSATGDSYNEQFF; DNA: TGTGCCAGCAGCGCGACAGGGGACAGCTACAATGAGCAGTTCTTC
J: TRBJ2-1; size: NA; V: TRBV27; D: NA; CDR3: CASSLWSGGRNANDEQFF; DNA: TGTGCCAGCAGTTTATGGAGTGGGGGGAGGAATGCCAACGATGAGCAGTTCTTC
J: TRBJ2-5; size: few; V: TRBV6-1; D: NA; CDR3: CASTGLETQYF; DNA: TGTGCCAGCACAGGGCTAGAGACCCAGTACTTC
J: TRBJ1-1; size: NA; V: TRBV27; D: NA; CDR3: CASRSDSPTSRDTEAFF; DNA: TGTGCCAGCAGATCCGACTCCCCAACCAGCAGAGACACTGAAGCTTTCTTT
J: TRBJ2-2; size: NA; V: TRBV7-9; D: TRBD1; CDR3: CASSPRQGHISGELFF; DNA: TGTGCCAGCAGCCCCAGACAGGGGCATATCTCCGGGGAGCTGTTTTTT
J: TRBJ1-3; size: once; V: TRBV5-4; D: NA; CDR3: CASSLDSYSGNTIYF; DNA: TGTGCCAGCAGCCTCGACAGTTACTCTGGAAACACCATATATTTT
J: TRBJ2-5; size: NA; V: TRBV29-1; D: TRBD2; CDR3: CSVEGGGGPRGTQYF; DNA: TGCAGCGTTGAAGGGGGCGGGGGGCCCCGGGGGACCCAGTACTTC
J: TRBJ2-6; size: few; V: TRBV7-3; D: TRBD1; CDR3: CASSSQPTGGADVLTF; DNA: TGTGCCAGCAGCTCTCAGCCAACAGGGGGCGCGGACGTCCTGACTTTC
J: TRBJ1-5; size: NA; V: TRBV7-8; D: NA; CDR3: CASSLAESGMDQPQHF; DNA: TGTGCCAGCAGCTTAGCGGAATCAGGAATGGATCAGCCCCAGCATTTT